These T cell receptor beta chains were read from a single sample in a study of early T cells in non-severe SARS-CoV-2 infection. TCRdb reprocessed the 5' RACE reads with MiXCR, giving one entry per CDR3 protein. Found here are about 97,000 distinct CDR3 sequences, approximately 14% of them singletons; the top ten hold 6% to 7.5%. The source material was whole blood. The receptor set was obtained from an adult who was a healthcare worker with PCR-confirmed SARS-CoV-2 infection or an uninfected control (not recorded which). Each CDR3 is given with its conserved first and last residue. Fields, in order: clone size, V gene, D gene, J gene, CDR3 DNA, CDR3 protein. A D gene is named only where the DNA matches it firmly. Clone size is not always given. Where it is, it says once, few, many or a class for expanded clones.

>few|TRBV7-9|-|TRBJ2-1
TGTGCCAGCAGCCCGCTAGGACCGAGTATGGAGCAGTTCTTC
CASSPLGPSMEQFF
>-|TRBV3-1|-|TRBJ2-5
TGTGCCAGCAGCCATTTAGAGACCCAGTACTTC
CASSHLETQYF
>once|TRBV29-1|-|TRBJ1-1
TGCAGCGTGCGGGGGGGCTCGAACACTGAAGCTTTCTTT
CSVRGGSNTEAFF
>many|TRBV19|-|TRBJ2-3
TGTGCCAGTAGCCCCGGGCCGGGGAAGTCAGATACGCAGTATTTT
CASSPGPGKSDTQYF
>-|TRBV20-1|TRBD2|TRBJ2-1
TGCAGTGCTAGAGATTTGCTAGCGGGATATGGGGATGAGCAGTTCTTC
CSARDLLAGYGDEQFF
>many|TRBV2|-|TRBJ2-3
TGTGCCAGCAGTTTCACAGATACGCAGTATTTT
CASSFTDTQYF
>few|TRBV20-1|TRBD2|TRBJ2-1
TGCAGTGCTAGAAGTCTAGCGGGATACAATGAGCAGTTCTTC
CSARSLAGYNEQFF
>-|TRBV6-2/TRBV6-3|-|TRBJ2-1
TGTGTCAGCCAGAGGGCCAACAATGAGCAGTTCTTC
CVSQRANNEQFF
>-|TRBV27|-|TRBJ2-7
TGTGCCAGCAGTTTATCGATCCAGGGTTACGAGCAGTACTTC
CASSLSIQGYEQYF
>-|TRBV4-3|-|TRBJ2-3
TGCGCCAGCAGCCAAGCAGGGGAGGATACGCAGTATTTT
CASSQAGEDTQYF
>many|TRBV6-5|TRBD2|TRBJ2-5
TGTGCCAGCAGTTACGGACTAGCGGGAGGAAAGACCCAGTACTTC
CASSYGLAGGKTQYF
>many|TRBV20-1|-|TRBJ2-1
TGCAGTGCTAGAACGGGAGTTCCGTTCTTC
CSARTGVPFF
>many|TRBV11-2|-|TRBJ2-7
TGTGCCAGCAGCTTAAAGGGCAGGGAGCAGTACTTC
CASSLKGREQYF
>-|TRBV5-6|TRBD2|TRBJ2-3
TGTGCCAGCAGCCTAGGGACTAGGACCCCGGATACGCAGTATTTT
CASSLGTRTPDTQYF
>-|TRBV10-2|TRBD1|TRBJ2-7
TGCGCCAGCAACCGGGACAGGACCTACGAGCAGTACTTC
CASNRDRTYEQYF
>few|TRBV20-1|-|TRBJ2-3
TGCAGTGCTGTCCAGGGCACAGATACGCAGTATTTT
CSAVQGTDTQYF